The source of this TCR beta chain is a study of cytomegalovirus exposure and HLA in healthy donors. Study results and limitations: TCR beta chains numbering some 160 were designated cytomegalovirus-associated. With high specificity and sensitivity, the classifier reportedly diagnosed cytomegalovirus status. First-cohort TCR clusters were later found to tend to co-occur in the 120 validation repertoires.

Of note for this clone: Its specificity is unknown. The junction differs from germline at one of its ends, possibly a read error.

The protocol was immunoSEQ multiplex PCR, while the TCRdb copy is restricted to in-frame clones and leaves out a portion. The data contain a few hundred thousand clones, 80% to 85% of them singletons. CDR3 length equals 15 residues. Germline V gene lookup returns CDR1 SGHTA and CDR2 FQGTGA. The sequence was obtained from a woman aged 25 to 39 in good health and CMV-seropositive. The chain joins TRBV7-3 to TRBJ2-1, with a weak D call TRBD1 (5 bases). Material for sequencing was PBMCs. CDR3 in amino acids: CASSLTGSSYNEQFF. CDR3 coding DNA: TGTGCCAGCAGCCTAACAGGAAGCTCCTACAATGAGCAGTTCTTC.